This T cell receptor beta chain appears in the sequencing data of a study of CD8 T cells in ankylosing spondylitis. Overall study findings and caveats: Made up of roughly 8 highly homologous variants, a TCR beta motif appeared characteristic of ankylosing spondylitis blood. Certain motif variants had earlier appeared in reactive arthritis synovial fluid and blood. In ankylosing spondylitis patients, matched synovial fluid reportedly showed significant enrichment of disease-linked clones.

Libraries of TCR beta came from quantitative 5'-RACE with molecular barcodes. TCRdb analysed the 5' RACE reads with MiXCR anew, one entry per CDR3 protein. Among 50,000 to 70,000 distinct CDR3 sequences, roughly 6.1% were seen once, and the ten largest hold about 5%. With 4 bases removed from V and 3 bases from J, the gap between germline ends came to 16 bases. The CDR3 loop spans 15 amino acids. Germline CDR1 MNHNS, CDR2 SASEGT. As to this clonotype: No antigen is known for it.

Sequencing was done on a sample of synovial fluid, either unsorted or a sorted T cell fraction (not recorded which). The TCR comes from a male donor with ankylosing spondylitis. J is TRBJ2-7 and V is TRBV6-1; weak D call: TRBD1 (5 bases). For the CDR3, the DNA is TGTGCCAGCAGTGTTCGGACATCAGGACACTACGAGCAGTACTTC. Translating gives CASSVRTSGHYEQYF.